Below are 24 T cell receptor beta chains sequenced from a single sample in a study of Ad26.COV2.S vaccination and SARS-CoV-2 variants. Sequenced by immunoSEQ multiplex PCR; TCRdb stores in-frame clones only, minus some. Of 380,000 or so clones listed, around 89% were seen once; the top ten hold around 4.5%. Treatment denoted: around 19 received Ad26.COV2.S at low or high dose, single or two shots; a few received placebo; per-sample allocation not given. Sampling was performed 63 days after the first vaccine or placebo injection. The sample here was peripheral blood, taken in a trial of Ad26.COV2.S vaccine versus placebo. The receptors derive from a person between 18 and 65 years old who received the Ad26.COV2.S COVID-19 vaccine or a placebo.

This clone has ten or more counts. CDR3 loop: CASSMFVDTEAFF. The DNA of the CDR3 is TGTGCCAGTAGTATGTTCGTGGACACTGAAGCTTTCTTT. V is TRBV19 and J is TRBJ1-1; D is ambiguous. Germline lookup yields CDR1 LNHDA and CDR2 SQIVND (reference sequence). Trimming took 3 bases from V and 3 from J, leaving 8 bases between them. The CDR3 contains 13 residues.

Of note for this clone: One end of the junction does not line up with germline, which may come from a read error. DNA for the CDR3: TGTGCCAGTAGCATAGGGACGTCTCGAGGAGAGACCCAGTACTTC. Its protein product is CASSIGTSRGETQYF. The chain couples TRBV19 to TRBJ2-5; D assignment may be TRBD1 or TRBD2 (5 bases each). From germline, CDR1 is LNHDA and CDR2 SQIVND (reference sequence). This CDR3 comprises 15 residues.

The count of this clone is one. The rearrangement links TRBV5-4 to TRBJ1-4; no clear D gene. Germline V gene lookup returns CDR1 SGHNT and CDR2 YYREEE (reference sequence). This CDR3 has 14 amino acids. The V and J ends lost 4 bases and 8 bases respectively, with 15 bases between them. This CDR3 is CASSHRSTKEKLFF. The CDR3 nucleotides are TGTGCCAGCAGCCACCGTAGCACAAAGGAAAAACTGTTTTTT.

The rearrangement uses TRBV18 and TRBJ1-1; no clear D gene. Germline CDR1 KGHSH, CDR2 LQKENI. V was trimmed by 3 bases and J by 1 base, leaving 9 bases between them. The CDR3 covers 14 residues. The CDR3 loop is CASSPTATNTEAFF. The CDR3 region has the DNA TGTGCCAGCTCACCTACAGCGACGAACACTGAAGCTTTCTTT.

CDR3 sequence (DNA): TGCGCCAGCAGCCAAGGCCTAGCGGGAGGAAATACGCAGTATTTT. This codes for CASSQGLAGGNTQYF. The V and J genes are TRBV4-1 and TRBJ2-3; TRBD2 matches at 11 bases. This CDR3 has 15 amino acids. After removal of 1 base from V and 7 bases from J, the junction contained 4 bases not matched to a gene. Germline values: CDR1 MGHRA, CDR2 YSYEKL.

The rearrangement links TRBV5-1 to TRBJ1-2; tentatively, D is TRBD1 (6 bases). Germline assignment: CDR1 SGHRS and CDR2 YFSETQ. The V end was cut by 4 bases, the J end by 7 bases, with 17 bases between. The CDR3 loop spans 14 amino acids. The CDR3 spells CASSPNIQGGGYTF. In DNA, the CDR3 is TGCGCCAGCAGCCCGAACATACAGGGAGGTGGCTACACCTTC.

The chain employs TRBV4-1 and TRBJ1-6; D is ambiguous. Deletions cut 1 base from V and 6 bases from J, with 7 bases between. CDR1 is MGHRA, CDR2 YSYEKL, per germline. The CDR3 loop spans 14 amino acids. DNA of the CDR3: TGCGCCAGCAGCCAAGCAACAGTTAATTCACCCCTCCACTTT. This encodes CASSQATVNSPLHF.

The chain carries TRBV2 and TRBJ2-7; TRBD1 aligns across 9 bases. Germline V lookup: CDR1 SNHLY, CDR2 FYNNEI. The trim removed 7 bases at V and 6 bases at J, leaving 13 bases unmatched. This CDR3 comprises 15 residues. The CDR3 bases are TGTGCCAGCAAGACCCCGGGACAGGGTGTTCGCGAGCAGTACTTC. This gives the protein CASKTPGQGVREQYF. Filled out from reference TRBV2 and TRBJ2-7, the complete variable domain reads EPEVTQTPSHQVTQMGQEVILRCVPISNHLYFYWYRQILGQKVEFLVSFYNNEISEKSEIFDDQFSVERPDGSNFTLKIRSTKLEDSAMYFCASKTPGQGVREQYFGPGTRLTVT.

CDR3 in amino acids: CASSRDRLNEKLFF. The CDR3 DNA is TGCGCCAGCAGCCGGGACAGACTAAATGAAAAACTGTTTTTT. The chain combines TRBV4-1 with TRBJ1-4; 7 bases align to TRBD1. Germline assignment: CDR1 MGHRA and CDR2 YSYEKL. V lost 4 bases and J lost 5; bases outside the gene matches: 4. This CDR3 comprises 14 residues.

CDR3 sequence: CASSLGVGGASQETQYF. CDR3 coding DNA: TGTGCCAGCAGCTTAGGGGTGGGGGGAGCTTCCCAAGAGACCCAGTACTTC. The chain uses TRBV7-2 and TRBJ2-5; D perhaps matches TRBD2 (6 bases). The V end lost 1 base, the J end lost 1 base, and 16 bases lay between the germline ends. CDR1 and CDR2 from the germline V gene are SGHTA and FQGNSA. The CDR3 is 17 residues long.

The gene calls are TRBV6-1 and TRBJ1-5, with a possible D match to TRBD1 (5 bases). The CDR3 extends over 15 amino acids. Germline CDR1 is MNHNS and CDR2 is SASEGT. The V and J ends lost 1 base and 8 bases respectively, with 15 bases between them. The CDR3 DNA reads TGTGCCAGCAGTGAAGGCGGTGGGGGTGGCGAGCCCCAGCATTTT. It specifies CASSEGGGGGEPQHF.

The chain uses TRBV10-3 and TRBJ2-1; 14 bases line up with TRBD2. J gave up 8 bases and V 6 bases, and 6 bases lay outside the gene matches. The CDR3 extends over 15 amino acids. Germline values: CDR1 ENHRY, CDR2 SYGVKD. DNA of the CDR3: TGTGCCATCAGGGGACTAGCGGGAGAGGGGCATGAGCAGTTCTTC. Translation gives CAIRGLAGEGHEQFF.

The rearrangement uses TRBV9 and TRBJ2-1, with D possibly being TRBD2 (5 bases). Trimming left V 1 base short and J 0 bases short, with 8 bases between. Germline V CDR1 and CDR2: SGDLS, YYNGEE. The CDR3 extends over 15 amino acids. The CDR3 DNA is TGTGCCAGCAGCGTAATGGGGAGCTCCTACAATGAGCAGTTCTTC. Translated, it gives CASSVMGSSYNEQFF.

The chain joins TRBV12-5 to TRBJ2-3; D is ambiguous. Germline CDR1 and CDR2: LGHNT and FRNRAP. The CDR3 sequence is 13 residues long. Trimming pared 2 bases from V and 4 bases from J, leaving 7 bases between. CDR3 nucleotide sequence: TGTGCTAGTGGTTTGACAAATTCAGATACGCAGTATTTT. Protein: CASGLTNSDTQYF. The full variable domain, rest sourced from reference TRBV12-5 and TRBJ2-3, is DARVTQTPRHKVTEMGQEVTMRCQPILGHNTVFWYRQTMMQGLELLAYFRNRAPLDDSGMPKDRFSAEMPDATLATLKIQPSEPRDSAVYFCASGLTNSDTQYFGPGTRLTVL.

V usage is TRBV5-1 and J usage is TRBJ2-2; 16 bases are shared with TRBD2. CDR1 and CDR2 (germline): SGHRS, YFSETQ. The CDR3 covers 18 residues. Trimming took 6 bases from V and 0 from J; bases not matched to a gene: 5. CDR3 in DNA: TGCGCCAGCATACCCGGGACTAGCGGGGGGGCGAACACCGGGGAGCTGTTTTTT. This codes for CASIPGTSGGANTGELFF. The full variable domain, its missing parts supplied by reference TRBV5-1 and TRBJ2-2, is KAGVTQTPRYLIKTRGQQVTLSCSPISGHRSVSWYQQTPGQGLQFLFEYFSETQRNKGNFPGRFSGRQFSNSRSEMNVSTLELGDSALYLCASIPGTSGGANTGELFFGEGSRLTVL.

The CDR3 reads CASSGPGGGEQYF. Here the CDR3 DNA reads TGTGCCAGCAGTGGCCCGGGGGGAGGCGAGCAGTACTTC. The J gene is TRBJ2-7, the V gene TRBV6-6; 7 nucleotides match TRBD2. The CDR3 totals 13 residues. CDR1 and CDR2 (germline): MNHNY, SVGAGI (reference sequence). The V and J ends lost 5 bases and 6 bases, in that order; junction bases with no gene match: 7.

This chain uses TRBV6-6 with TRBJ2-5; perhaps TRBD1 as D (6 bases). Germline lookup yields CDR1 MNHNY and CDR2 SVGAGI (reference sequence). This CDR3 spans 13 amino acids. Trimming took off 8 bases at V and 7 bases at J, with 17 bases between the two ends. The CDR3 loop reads CASGDRPLGTQYF. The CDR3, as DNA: TGTGCCAGCGGTGACAGGCCCCTCGGGACCCAGTACTTC.

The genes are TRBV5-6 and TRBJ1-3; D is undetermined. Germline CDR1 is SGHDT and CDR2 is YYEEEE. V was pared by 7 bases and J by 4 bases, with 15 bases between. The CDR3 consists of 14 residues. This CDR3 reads CASLDGEIGNTIYF. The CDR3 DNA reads TGTGCCAGCCTAGACGGGGAAATAGGAAACACCATATATTTT.

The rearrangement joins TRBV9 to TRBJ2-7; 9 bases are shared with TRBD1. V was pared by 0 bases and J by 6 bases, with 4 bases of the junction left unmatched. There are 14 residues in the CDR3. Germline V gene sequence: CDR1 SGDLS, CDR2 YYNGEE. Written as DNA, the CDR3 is TGTGCCAGCAGCGTAGGGACAGGGGCGCGCGAGCAGTACTTC. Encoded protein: CASSVGTGAREQYF.

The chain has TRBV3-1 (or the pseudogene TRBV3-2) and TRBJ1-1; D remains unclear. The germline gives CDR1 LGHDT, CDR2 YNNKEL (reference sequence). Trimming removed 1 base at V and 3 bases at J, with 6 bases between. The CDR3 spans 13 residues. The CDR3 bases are TGTGCCAGCAGCCAAGTAAGGGACACTGAAGCTTTCTTT. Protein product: CASSQVRDTEAFF.

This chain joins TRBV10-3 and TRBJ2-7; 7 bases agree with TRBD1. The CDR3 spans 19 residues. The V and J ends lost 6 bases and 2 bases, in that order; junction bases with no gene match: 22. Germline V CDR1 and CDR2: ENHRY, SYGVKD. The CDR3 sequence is CAISDTRQGLPLNPYEQYF. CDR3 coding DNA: TGTGCCATCAGCGACACCAGACAGGGCCTTCCTCTTAATCCCTACGAGCAGTACTTC.

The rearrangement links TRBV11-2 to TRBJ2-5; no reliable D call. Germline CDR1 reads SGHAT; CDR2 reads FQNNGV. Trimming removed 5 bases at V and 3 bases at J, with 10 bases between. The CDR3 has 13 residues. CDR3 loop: CASSGDLEETQYF. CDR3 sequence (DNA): TGTGCCAGCAGCGGAGACTTGGAAGAGACCCAGTACTTC.

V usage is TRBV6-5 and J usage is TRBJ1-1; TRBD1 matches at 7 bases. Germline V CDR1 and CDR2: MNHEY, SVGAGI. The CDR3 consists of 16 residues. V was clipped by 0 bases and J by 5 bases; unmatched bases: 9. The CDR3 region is CASSYSSAGGSTEAFF. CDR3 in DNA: TGTGCCAGCAGTTACTCGAGTGCAGGGGGTTCGACTGAAGCTTTCTTT.

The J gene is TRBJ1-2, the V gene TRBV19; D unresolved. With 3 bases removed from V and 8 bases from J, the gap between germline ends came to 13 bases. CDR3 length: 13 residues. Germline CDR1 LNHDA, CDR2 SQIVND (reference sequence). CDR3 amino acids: CASSIDGRAGYTF. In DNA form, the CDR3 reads TGTGCCAGTAGTATCGACGGGCGGGCCGGCTACACCTTC.